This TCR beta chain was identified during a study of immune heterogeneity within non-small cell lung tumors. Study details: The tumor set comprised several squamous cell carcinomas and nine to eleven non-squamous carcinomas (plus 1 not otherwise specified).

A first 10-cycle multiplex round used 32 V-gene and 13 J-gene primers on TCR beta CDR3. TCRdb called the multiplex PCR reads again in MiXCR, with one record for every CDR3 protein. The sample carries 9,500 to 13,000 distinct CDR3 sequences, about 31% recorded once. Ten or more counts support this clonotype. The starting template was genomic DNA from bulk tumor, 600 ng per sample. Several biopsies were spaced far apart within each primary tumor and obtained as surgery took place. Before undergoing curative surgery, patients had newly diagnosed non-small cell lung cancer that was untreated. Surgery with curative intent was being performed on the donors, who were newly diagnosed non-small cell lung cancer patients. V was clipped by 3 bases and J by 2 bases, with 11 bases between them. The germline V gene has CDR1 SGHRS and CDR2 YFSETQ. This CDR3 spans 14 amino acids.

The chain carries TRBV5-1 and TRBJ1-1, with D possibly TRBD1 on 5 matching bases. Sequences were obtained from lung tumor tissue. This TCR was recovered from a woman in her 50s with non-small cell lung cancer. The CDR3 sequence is CASSYKQDNTEAFF. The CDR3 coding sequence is TGCGCCAGCAGCTATAAACAGGACAACACTGAAGCTTTCTTT.